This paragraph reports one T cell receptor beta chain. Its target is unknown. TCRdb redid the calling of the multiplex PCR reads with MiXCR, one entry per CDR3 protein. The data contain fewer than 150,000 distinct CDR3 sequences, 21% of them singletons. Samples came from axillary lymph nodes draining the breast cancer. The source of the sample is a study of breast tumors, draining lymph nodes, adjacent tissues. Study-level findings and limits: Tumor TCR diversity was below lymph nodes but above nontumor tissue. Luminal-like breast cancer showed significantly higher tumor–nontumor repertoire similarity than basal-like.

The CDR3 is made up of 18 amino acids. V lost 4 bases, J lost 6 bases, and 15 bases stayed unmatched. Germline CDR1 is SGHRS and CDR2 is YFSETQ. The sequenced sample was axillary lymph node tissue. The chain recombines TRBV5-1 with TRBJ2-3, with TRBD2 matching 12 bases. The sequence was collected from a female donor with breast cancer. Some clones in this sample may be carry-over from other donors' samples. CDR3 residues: CASSKGSTSGSWADTQYF. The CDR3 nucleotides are TGCGCCAGCAGCAAGGGTTCGACTAGCGGGAGCTGGGCGGATACGCAGTATTTT.